These T cell receptor beta chains were read from a single sample in a study of blood T cell repertoires in COVID-19. Clones were sequenced by immunoSEQ multiplex PCR, and TCRdb holds only the in-frame ones, with some missing. The sample contains 200,000 to 250,000 clones, about 92% of which appear only once. The sample was peripheral blood. Receptors were obtained from a man aged 25-45 years with acute or convalescent COVID-19. Each CDR3 is given without its conserved first and last residue.

V gene,CDR3 protein
TRBV7-3,ASSPSPSERFSYNEQF
TRBV28,ASSFEDSEAF
TRBV7-8,ASSSSRGNQPQH
TRBV7-3,ASSLTGGGRTGELF
TRBV7-2,AAGGTAGEQY
TRBV6-5,ASRGQDYGYT
TRBV10-3,AISGRKASSGANVLT
TRBV19,ASSSEEGLATEAF
TRBV21-1,ASGGDFYEQY
TRBV3-1/TRBV3-2,ASNLRTVQETQY
TRBV5-1,ASSLDPVKNIQY